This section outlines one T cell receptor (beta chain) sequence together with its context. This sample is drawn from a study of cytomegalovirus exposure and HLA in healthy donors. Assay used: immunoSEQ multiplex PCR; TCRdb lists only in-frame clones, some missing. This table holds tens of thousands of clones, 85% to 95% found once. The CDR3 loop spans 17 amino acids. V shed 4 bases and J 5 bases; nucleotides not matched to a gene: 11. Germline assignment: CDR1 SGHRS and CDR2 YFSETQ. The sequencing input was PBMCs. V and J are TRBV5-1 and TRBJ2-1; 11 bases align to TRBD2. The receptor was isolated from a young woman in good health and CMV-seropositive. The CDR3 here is CASSEVGLAGANNEQFF. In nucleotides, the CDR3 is TGCGCCAGCAGCGAAGTCGGACTAGCGGGCGCAAACAATGAGCAGTTCTTC.